The rows below give T cell receptor beta chains drawn from one sample of a study of human T cells and chemical hapten exposure. TCRdb independently ran MiXCR on the RACE reads; one entry per CDR3 protein. Among under 200,000 distinct CDR3 sequences listed, approximately 29% were seen once. The sample in question was whole blood, obtained in connection with sensitization to the hapten diphenylcyclopropenone (DPC). All receptors derive from a woman aged 25 to 39 with alopecia areata. Some clones in this sample may be carry-over from other donors' samples. The CDR3 runs from the conserved cysteine through the conserved F or W. Each record gives: clone size, D gene, J gene, V gene, CDR3 length, CDR3 DNA, CDR3 protein. D genes are given only for firm matches. Clone size appears in some rows only: once, few, many, or a class for an expanded clone.

- - TRBJ2-5 TRBV29-1 13 TGCAGCGTTGAAGGGGGGCTCCGTGAGACCCAGTACTTC CSVEGGLRETQYF
few TRBD1 TRBJ2-1 TRBV7-9 19 TGTGCCAGCAGCTTAACCACTTTGCCCGGGACAGGGTCCTACAATGAGCAGTTCTTC CASSLTTLPGTGSYNEQFF
once TRBD1 TRBJ1-1 TRBV7-3 13 TGTGCCAGCAGTACAGGGGAGAACACTGAAGCTTTCTTT CASSTGENTEAFF
few TRBD2 TRBJ2-5 TRBV20-1 16 TGCAGTGCCCATTCCCTAGCGGAACCCCGTCAAGAGACCCAGTACTTC CSAHSLAEPRQETQYF
many - TRBJ2-3 TRBV7-2 13 TGTGCCAGCAGCTTAGACGGGACAGATACGCAGTATTTT CASSLDGTDTQYF
- - TRBJ2-7 TRBV4-1 15 TGCGCCAGCAGCCCTACCCCAGGGAACCCCTACGAGCAGTACTTC CASSPTPGNPYEQYF
- TRBD1 TRBJ2-5 TRBV7-9 13 TGTGCCAGCAGCCCAGGGGGAGAAGAGACCCAGTACTTC CASSPGGEETQYF
- TRBD1 TRBJ1-1 TRBV5-1 15 TGCGCCAGCAGCCCAGGGGGGGCAGGGAACACTGAAGCTTTCTTT CASSPGGAGNTEAFF
- TRBD2 TRBJ2-3 TRBV7-2 15 TGTGCCAGCACGGGACTAGTCCACGGTGCAGATACGCAGTATTTT CASTGLVHGADTQYF
few TRBD2 TRBJ2-1 TRBV20-1 16 TGCAGTGCTAGAGCCCTCAGCGGGAGGGCCTACAATGAGCAGTTCTTC CSARALSGRAYNEQFF
- TRBD2 TRBJ2-1 TRBV28 18 TGTGCCAGCAGTTTCTCCGACCTAGGGACTAGCGGCTACAATGAGCAGTTCTTC CASSFSDLGTSGYNEQFF
few - TRBJ2-3 TRBV20-1 15 TGCAGTGCTAGACCCCCCCCAGGGCTATCAGATACGCAGTATTTT CSARPPPGLSDTQYF
- - TRBJ1-1 TRBV28 13 TGTGCCAGCAGTTTATTTGGCCTCACTGAAGCTTTCTTT CASSLFGLTEAFF
- TRBD2 TRBJ2-3 TRBV7-9 16 TGTGCCAGCAGCACAGGGAGCGGGAGGGCGGCAGATACGCAGTATTTT CASSTGSGRAADTQYF
few TRBD1 TRBJ2-5 TRBV6-1 15 TGTGCCAGCAGCGCCGGGACAGGGGATGTAGAGACCCAGTACTTC CASSAGTGDVETQYF
- TRBD2 TRBJ2-3 TRBV5-4 16 TGTGCCAGCAGCCGACCGACTAGCGGGGGGTCAGATACGCAGTATTTT CASSRPTSGGSDTQYF
few - TRBJ2-5 TRBV29-1 12 TGCAGCGTTTTAATGGGGTTGGAGACCCAGTACTTC CSVLMGLETQYF
- TRBD1 TRBJ2-1 TRBV7-3 17 TGTGCCAGCAGCTCCAAGGTGCCGGGACAGGGCTACAATGAGCAGTTCTTC CASSSKVPGQGYNEQFF
- TRBD1 TRBJ2-5 TRBV5-1 15 TGCGCCAGCAGCTTGACAGGGGTTCGGCAAGAGACCCAGTACTTC CASSLTGVRQETQYF
- - TRBJ2-1 TRBV27 16 TGTGCCAGCAGTGGTCCAGGGTCCGGCTCCTACAATGAGCAGTTCTTC CASSGPGSGSYNEQFF
many - TRBJ1-6 TRBV30 14 TGTGCCTGGGATACGTCGAATTGGAATTCACCCCTCCACTTT CAWDTSNWNSPLHF
- - TRBJ2-7 TRBV7-8 15 TGTGCCAGCAGCTCAAGCGTCAGGAGCTCCTACGAGCAGTACTTC CASSSSVRSSYEQYF
few - TRBJ2-5 TRBV24-1 14 TGTGCCACCAGTGATGGTCTTGGGCCTGGGGCCCAGTACTTC CATSDGLGPGAQYF
few TRBD1 TRBJ1-1 TRBV9 15 TGTGCCAGCAGCGTAACAGGGGACCAAAACACTGAAGCTTTCTTT CASSVTGDQNTEAFF
many TRBD2 TRBJ2-4 TRBV29-1 11 TGCAGCGCCAAGACTAGCGGGTTCCAGTACTTC CSAKTSGFQYF
few TRBD1 TRBJ2-7 TRBV20-1 14 TGCAGTGCTATGGGGCAGGGGGCCTCCTACGAGCAGTACTTC CSAMGQGASYEQYF
- TRBD1 TRBJ1-1 TRBV28 14 TGTGCCAGCAGTTTAAGGACAGGGTGGACTGAAGCTTTCTTT CASSLRTGWTEAFF
few TRBD1 TRBJ1-1 TRBV12-3/TRBV12-4 13 TGTGCCAGCAGTTTCCCAGGGGGCACTGAAGCTTTCTTT CASSFPGGTEAFF
once - TRBJ1-5 TRBV30 12 TGTGCCTGGGGGAGGTGGGATCAGCCCCAGCATTTT CAWGRWDQPQHF
- - TRBJ2-7 TRBV6-6 14 TGTGCCACCTCAAAGGACAGAGCCTCCTACGAGCAGTACTTC CATSKDRASYEQYF
once - TRBJ2-2 TRBV7-8 14 TGTGCCAGCAGCTTAGTTGTGTCCACCGGGGAGCTGTTTTTT CASSLVVSTGELFF
few - TRBJ1-5 TRBV20-1 14 TGCAGTGCTAGAGATCTGACTGGAAATCAGCCCCAGCATTTT CSARDLTGNQPQHF
few - TRBJ1-5 TRBV28 15 TGTGCCAGCAGTTTAGTCCCCCAAGGGAATCAGCCCCAGCATTTT CASSLVPQGNQPQHF
few TRBD1 TRBJ2-6 TRBV7-3 20 TGTGCCAGCAGCGGAAGCTCCGGGACAGCTTCCCCCTCTGGGGCCAACGTCCTGACTTTC CASSGSSGTASPSGANVLTF
few TRBD1 TRBJ2-1 TRBV24-1 13 TGTGCCACCAGTGGAGAGGGGGCGCATGAGCAGTTCTTC CATSGEGAHEQFF
- - TRBJ2-5 TRBV7-9 15 TGTGCCAGCAGCTTAGGCCGGACGCCCCAAGAGACCCAGTACTTC CASSLGRTPQETQYF
few - TRBJ2-4 TRBV2 17 TGTGCCAGCAGTGAAAGGGTCAGGGTAAAGGCCAAAAACATTCAGTACTTC CASSERVRVKAKNIQYF
- - TRBJ1-2 TRBV4-3 15 TGCGCCAGCAGCCCGGCCGGGGGCGGCTCCTATGGCTACACCTTC CASSPAGGGSYGYTF
few TRBD1 TRBJ2-7 TRBV6-5 16 TGTGCCAGCAGCCCCCTCCCGGGACAGGCCTCCTACGAGCAGTACTTC CASSPLPGQASYEQYF
- TRBD2 TRBJ2-5 TRBV27 16 TGTGCCAGCAGTTCCACTAGCGGGCCACTCCCAGTGACCCAGTACTTC CASSSTSGPLPVTQYF
- - TRBJ2-7 TRBV6-2/TRBV6-3 14 TGTGCCAGCAGGTCGACAGCAAACTCCTACGAGCAGTACTTC CASRSTANSYEQYF
- - TRBJ2-1 TRBV7-9 14 TGTGCCAGCAGCTTAGCGATGGGGGGCAATGAGCAGTTCTTC CASSLAMGGNEQFF
few - TRBJ2-2 TRBV5-5 14 TGTGCCAGCAGCCGGGACATGAACACCGGGGAGCTGTTTTTT CASSRDMNTGELFF
- - TRBJ2-7 TRBV7-2 15 TGTGCCAGCAGCTTCTCCGGGCCGAGCTCCTACGAGCAGTACTTC CASSFSGPSSYEQYF
few TRBD2 TRBJ2-7 TRBV6-5 17 TGTGCCAGCAGTTACACTAGGGCTAGCGGGGGCTCCTACGAGCAGTACTTC CASSYTRASGGSYEQYF
few - TRBJ1-1 TRBV6-6 13 TGTGCCAGTGAGCGGACGGCGAACACTGAAGCTTTCTTT CASERTANTEAFF
- TRBD1 TRBJ1-4 TRBV7-9 19 TGTGCCAGCAGCTTTTCGACAGGGGGCTATAGGTCTACTAATGAAAAACTGTTTTTT CASSFSTGGYRSTNEKLFF
few - TRBJ2-2 TRBV5-1 14 TGCGCCAGCAGCGGGGGGACTTTCACCGGGGAGCTGTTTTTT CASSGGTFTGELFF
few - TRBJ1-1 TRBV29-1 12 TGCAGCGCGGGGGGTTGGGGAACTGAAGCTTTCTTT CSAGGWGTEAFF
- TRBD1 TRBJ1-1 TRBV30 15 TGTGCCTGGAGTGTCCCGGGACAGGGCGGCAATGAAGCTTTCTTT CAWSVPGQGGNEAFF
- - TRBJ2-2 TRBV12-3/TRBV12-4 11 TGTGCCAGCAGCCAACGGGTGGAGCTGTTTTTT CASSQRVELFF